Listed below are T cell receptor beta chains from one sample, sequenced in a study of cytomegalovirus exposure and HLA in healthy donors. The data were produced by immunoSEQ multiplex PCR, yet TCRdb's version contains in-frame clones alone and is incomplete. Of about 130,000 clones in the sample, roughly 74% were seen once. The sequenced material came from PBMCs. These receptors were obtained from a woman in her forties or fifties in good health and CMV-seropositive. Both conserved end residues are part of each CDR3. The D gene is left open where the match is weak.

v_gene: TRBV11-2
j_gene: TRBJ1-5
d_gene: .
CDR3aa: CASSFGGSNQPQHF

v_gene: TRBV5-4
j_gene: TRBJ2-7
d_gene: .
CDR3aa: CASSLVSTQEEQYF

v_gene: TRBV6-1
j_gene: TRBJ2-5
d_gene: TRBD2
CDR3aa: CASSEAGGRETQYF

v_gene: TRBV4-1
j_gene: TRBJ1-2
d_gene: .
CDR3aa: CASSQDSVVPYGYTF

v_gene: TRBV6-5
j_gene: TRBJ2-7
d_gene: .
CDR3aa: CASSDAGYSYEQYF

v_gene: TRBV7-6
j_gene: TRBJ1-1
d_gene: .
CDR3aa: CASSPLRGRDDTEAFF

v_gene: TRBV19
j_gene: TRBJ2-4
d_gene: .
CDR3aa: CASSMGLDTLNVLQYF

v_gene: TRBV4-2
j_gene: TRBJ2-1
d_gene: .
CDR3aa: CASSQEGAGGINEQFF

v_gene: TRBV7-9
j_gene: TRBJ1-3
d_gene: .
CDR3aa: CASSHARGFGDTIYF

v_gene: TRBV5-8
j_gene: TRBJ2-5
d_gene: TRBD1
CDR3aa: CASGQVQETQYF

v_gene: TRBV13
j_gene: TRBJ2-1
d_gene: TRBD2
CDR3aa: CASSVRHGLAGHNEQFF

v_gene: TRBV6-5
j_gene: TRBJ2-5
d_gene: TRBD1
CDR3aa: CASSWDSQETQYF

v_gene: TRBV6-5
j_gene: TRBJ2-7
d_gene: TRBD2
CDR3aa: CASSPGLAGYEQYF

v_gene: TRBV7-9
j_gene: TRBJ1-5
d_gene: .
CDR3aa: CASSDYRVGRNQPQHF

v_gene: TRBV15
j_gene: TRBJ1-2
d_gene: .
CDR3aa: CATSREQVIYGYTF

v_gene: TRBV19
j_gene: TRBJ1-1
d_gene: .
CDR3aa: CASRPGKGATEAFF

v_gene: TRBV5-1
j_gene: TRBJ2-3
d_gene: .
CDR3aa: CASSLVSPARGTDTQYF